A selection of T cell receptor beta chains follows, all from one sample in a study of T cells after yellow fever vaccination. Each CDR3 protein gets one entry after TCRdb re-called the 5' RACE reads with MiXCR. The profile shows about 210,000 distinct CDR3 sequences, about 7% of them singletons. Here the sequenced sample was CD4+ T cells sorted from PBMCs, taken on the day of the yellow fever booster vaccination. These receptors came from a man aged 25 to 45 who received the YFV17D yellow fever vaccine. Each CDR3 is given with its conserved first and last residue. The D gene is left open where the match is weak. The size entry is marked missing in some rows and otherwise reads once, few, many or a size class.

clone size	D gene	V gene	J gene	CDR3 protein	CDR3 DNA
NA	TRBD2	TRBV5-1	TRBJ2-1	CASSLDPSGSLSDEQFF	TGCGCCAGCAGCTTGGACCCTAGCGGGAGTTTAAGCGATGAGCAGTTCTTC
NA	NA	TRBV7-3	TRBJ1-1	CASSLEPNTEAFF	TGTGCCAGCAGCTTAGAGCCCAACACTGAAGCTTTCTTT
few	NA	TRBV20-1	TRBJ2-1	CSATDFPRSYNEQFF	TGCAGTGCTACCGATTTCCCCCGCTCCTACAATGAGCAGTTCTTC
NA	NA	TRBV20-1	TRBJ2-6	CSARDHEGELANVLTF	TGCAGTGCTAGAGATCACGAGGGGGAGCTAGCCAACGTCCTGACTTTC
many	NA	TRBV7-2	TRBJ2-1	CASSPSGARSNNEQFF	TGTGCCAGCAGCCCGAGTGGGGCTCGCTCTAACAATGAGCAGTTCTTC
many	NA	TRBV7-2	TRBJ2-5	CASSLVEGPKETQYF	TGTGCCAGCAGCTTAGTTGAGGGACCCAAAGAGACCCAGTACTTC
few	NA	TRBV10-3	TRBJ1-1	CAITMGETEAFF	TGTGCCATCACGATGGGGGAAACTGAAGCTTTCTTT
NA	TRBD2	TRBV30	TRBJ2-2	CAWSPSGRPPGELFF	TGTGCCTGGAGCCCTAGCGGGAGACCCCCCGGGGAGCTGTTTTTT
many	TRBD2	TRBV5-1	TRBJ2-2	CASSPVAGLAGEAGELFF	TGCGCCAGCAGCCCCGTCGCGGGACTAGCGGGAGAGGCCGGGGAGCTGTTTTTT
many	TRBD2	TRBV20-1	TRBJ2-7	CSVRGSGRYEQYF	TGCAGTGTTCGGGGTAGCGGGAGGTACGAGCAGTACTTC
NA	TRBD1	TRBV4-2	TRBJ2-1	CASSHSGTGGFNEQFF	TGTGCCAGCAGCCACTCCGGGACAGGGGGATTCAATGAGCAGTTCTTC
many	NA	TRBV7-9	TRBJ2-5	CASSSRPQETQYF	TGTGCCAGCAGCTCCCGGCCCCAAGAGACCCAGTACTTC
few	TRBD2	TRBV4-2	TRBJ2-3	CASSQGSGLAGTDTQYF	TGCGCCAGCAGCCAAGGATCAGGGCTAGCGGGCACAGATACGCAGTATTTT
many	TRBD2	TRBV9	TRBJ2-5	CASSVDGGSGGETQYF	TGTGCCAGCAGCGTAGATGGCGGGAGCGGGGGAGAGACCCAGTACTTC
many	NA	TRBV6-1	TRBJ2-7	CASGGAQGGEQYF	TGTGCCAGTGGGGGAGCCCAAGGTGGCGAGCAGTACTTC
many	TRBD1	TRBV11-1	TRBJ2-1	CASSLGLQGGGSSNEQFF	TGTGCCAGCAGCTTAGGCCTACAGGGGGGCGGTAGTTCCAATGAGCAGTTCTTC
NA	NA	TRBV6-1	TRBJ2-3	CASRFTGTYTQYF	TGTGCCAGCAGATTCACCGGGACATACACGCAGTATTTT
many	NA	TRBV20-1	TRBJ1-5	CSASKGREYKPQHF	TGCAGTGCTAGCAAGGGGAGGGAGTATAAGCCCCAGCATTTT
NA	NA	TRBV6-2/TRBV6-3	TRBJ2-2	CASKTPNTGELFF	TGTGCCAGCAAGACTCCGAACACCGGGGAGCTGTTTTTT
many	NA	TRBV29-1	TRBJ2-3	CSVSVRDTQYF	TGCAGCGTTAGCGTTCGCGATACGCAGTATTTT
NA	TRBD1	TRBV18	TRBJ2-2	CASSGPGTGAGELFF	TGTGCCAGCTCAGGACCTGGGACAGGGGCCGGGGAGCTGTTTTTT
NA	TRBD2	TRBV30	TRBJ2-5	CACPSVGGKETQYF	TGTGCCTGTCCTTCGGTGGGAGGGAAGGAGACCCAGTACTTC
few	TRBD1	TRBV7-9	TRBJ2-3	CASSLAGDRGTTGTQYF	TGTGCCAGCAGCTTAGCGGGGGACAGGGGGACGACGGGTACGCAGTATTTT
NA	NA	TRBV20-1	TRBJ1-6	CSASDGYSPLHF	TGCAGTGCTAGTGACGGATATTCACCCCTCCACTTT
few	NA	TRBV20-1	TRBJ2-2	CSASARGRGGELFF	TGCAGTGCTAGCGCGCGGGGGCGGGGCGGGGAGCTGTTTTTT
many	TRBD2	TRBV20-1	TRBJ2-3	CSARAGLARTDTQYF	TGCAGTGCTAGGGCCGGACTAGCTCGCACAGATACGCAGTATTTT
many	NA	TRBV5-1	TRBJ2-1	CASSLDGGSYNEQFF	TGCGCCAGCAGCTTAGACGGGGGATCCTACAATGAGCAGTTCTTC
NA	NA	TRBV20-1	TRBJ2-3	CSARASGGKDTQYF	TGCAGTGCTAGAGCATCAGGAGGAAAAGATACGCAGTATTTT
few	NA	TRBV11-2	TRBJ1-1	CASSLNNWGAEAFF	TGTGCCAGCAGCTTAAATAATTGGGGGGCTGAAGCTTTCTTT
few	TRBD2	TRBV5-5	TRBJ2-3	CASSPPLGVAGPQDTQYF	TGTGCCAGCAGCCCCCCCTTGGGAGTAGCGGGGCCCCAAGATACGCAGTATTTT
few	TRBD2	TRBV2	TRBJ2-7	CASNPSGRVTYEQYF	TGTGCCAGCAATCCTAGCGGGAGGGTTACCTACGAGCAGTACTTC
NA	NA	TRBV6-2/TRBV6-3	TRBJ2-5	CASSWGRGETQYF	TGTGCCAGCAGTTGGGGGCGCGGAGAGACCCAGTACTTC
NA	NA	TRBV20-1	TRBJ2-3	CSARATVTDTQYF	TGCAGTGCTAGAGCAACAGTGACAGATACGCAGTATTTT
many	NA	TRBV23-1	TRBJ2-2	CASSHRGVPGELFF	TGCGCCAGCAGTCACCGAGGGGTTCCCGGGGAGCTGTTTTTT
few	NA	TRBV28	TRBJ1-1	CASSLTVHPEEDEAFF	TGTGCCAGCAGTTTAACGGTGCACCCGGAAGAGGATGAAGCTTTCTTT
NA	TRBD1	TRBV14	TRBJ2-5	CASSQYRGQRETQYF	TGTGCCAGCAGCCAATACAGGGGGCAACGGGAGACCCAGTACTTC
many	NA	TRBV20-1	TRBJ2-3	CSARTAGRSQYF	TGCAGTGCTAGGACCGCGGGACGGTCGCAGTATTTT
many	TRBD1	TRBV5-1	TRBJ1-2	CASSRDRVYGYTF	TGCGCCAGCAGCCGGGACAGGGTCTATGGCTACACCTTC
many	TRBD1	TRBV4-3	TRBJ2-7	CASSQRHRGQGNYEQYF	TGCGCCAGCAGCCAACGGCACCGGGGACAGGGAAACTACGAGCAGTACTTC
NA	NA	TRBV4-2	TRBJ1-6	CASSQDRDVRPLHF	TGTGCCAGCAGCCAAGATCGGGATGTGCGGCCCCTCCACTTT
many	NA	TRBV15	TRBJ2-7	CATSRDLMATYEQYF	TGTGCCACCAGCAGAGATTTGATGGCTACCTACGAGCAGTACTTC
few	NA	TRBV7-2	TRBJ1-6	CASSSRTVDNSPLHF	TGTGCCAGCAGCAGCCGGACAGTGGATAATTCACCCCTCCACTTT
many	TRBD2	TRBV29-1	TRBJ2-3	CSVRLAGGPGTDTQYF	TGCAGCGTCAGGCTAGCGGGAGGGCCCGGCACAGATACGCAGTATTTT
many	TRBD1	TRBV5-1	TRBJ2-7	CASSPGQALGQYF	TGCGCCAGCAGCCCGGGACAGGCCTTGGGACAGTACTTC
few	NA	TRBV29-1	TRBJ2-2	CSVQGGGELFF	TGCAGCGTTCAGGGGGGTGGGGAGCTGTTTTTT
many	NA	TRBV11-2	TRBJ2-1	CASSLERNEQFF	TGTGCCAGCAGCTTAGAACGCAATGAGCAGTTCTTC
NA	NA	TRBV3-1	TRBJ1-5	CASSQDASKPNQPQHF	TGTGCCAGCAGCCAAGACGCGTCGAAGCCTAATCAGCCCCAGCATTTT